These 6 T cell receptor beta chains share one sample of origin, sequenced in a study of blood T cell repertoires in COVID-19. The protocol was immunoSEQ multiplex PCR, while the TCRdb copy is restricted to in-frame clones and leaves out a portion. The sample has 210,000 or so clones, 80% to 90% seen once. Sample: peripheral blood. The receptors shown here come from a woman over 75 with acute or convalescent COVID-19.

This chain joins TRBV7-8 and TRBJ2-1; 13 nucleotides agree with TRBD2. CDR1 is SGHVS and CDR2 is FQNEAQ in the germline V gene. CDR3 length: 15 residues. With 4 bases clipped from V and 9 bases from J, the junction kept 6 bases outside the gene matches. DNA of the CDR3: TGTGCCAGCAGCTCCGGGACTAGCGGGACTGGTGAGCAGTTCTTC. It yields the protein CASSSGTSGTGEQFF.

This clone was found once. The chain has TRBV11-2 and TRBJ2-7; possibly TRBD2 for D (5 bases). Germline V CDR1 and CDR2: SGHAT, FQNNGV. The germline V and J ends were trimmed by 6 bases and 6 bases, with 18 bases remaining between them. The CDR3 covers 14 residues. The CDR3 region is CASSPPGILGEQYF. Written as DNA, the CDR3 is TGTGCCAGCAGTCCTCCGGGGATCCTTGGCGAGCAGTACTTC.

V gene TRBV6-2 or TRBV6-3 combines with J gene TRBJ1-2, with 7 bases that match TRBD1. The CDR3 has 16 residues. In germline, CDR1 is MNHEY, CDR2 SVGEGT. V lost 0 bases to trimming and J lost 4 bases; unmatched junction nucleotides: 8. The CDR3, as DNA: TGTGCCAGCAGTTACTCGTGGGACAGACATGGCTATGGCTACACCTTC. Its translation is CASSYSWDRHGYGYTF.

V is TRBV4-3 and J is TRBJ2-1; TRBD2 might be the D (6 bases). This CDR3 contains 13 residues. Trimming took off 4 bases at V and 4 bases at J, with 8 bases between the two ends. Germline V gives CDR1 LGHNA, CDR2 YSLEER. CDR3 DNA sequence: TGCGCCAGCAGCCCGGGACTTTACAATGAGCAGTTCTTC. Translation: CASSPGLYNEQFF.

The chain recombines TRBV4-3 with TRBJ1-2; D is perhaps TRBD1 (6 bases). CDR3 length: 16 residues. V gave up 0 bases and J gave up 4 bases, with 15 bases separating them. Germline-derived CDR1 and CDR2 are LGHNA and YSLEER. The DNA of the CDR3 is TGCGCCAGCAGCCAAGATTTGGCAGGGGTTATCTATGGCTACACCTTC. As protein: CASSQDLAGVIYGYTF.

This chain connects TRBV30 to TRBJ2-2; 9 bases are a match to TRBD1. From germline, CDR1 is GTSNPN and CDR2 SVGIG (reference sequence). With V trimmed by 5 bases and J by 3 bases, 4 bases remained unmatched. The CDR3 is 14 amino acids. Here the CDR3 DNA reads TGTGCCTGGGGGGGACAGGGTTACACCGGGGAGCTGTTTTTT. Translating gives CAWGGQGYTGELFF.